Reported below is one T cell receptor (beta chain). This receptor's antigen is unknown. Per-base quality was not reported, and no clone a single base away is much larger than it. CDR1 SGHVS and CDR2 FQNEAQ are derived from the germline V gene. Trimming costs V 1 base and J 6 bases, and their ends lie 12 bases apart. Counted from cysteine to phenylalanine, this CDR3 has 14 amino acids. Of the read, only the CDR3 DNA is kept; its 42 bases are in frame from base 1. Each sample received between about 2.24 and 4.92 ug of genomic DNA as input, and paired samples received equal DNA input. TCR beta libraries were constructed in two PCR steps with the immunoSEQ hsTCRbeta Kit, which uses multiplexed V and J gene primers. Pooled libraries with positive and negative controls were sequenced on an Illumina MiSeq using a 100-cycle paired-end protocol. The study's own analysis went as follows. Raw data were processed by the immunoSEQ vendor into normalized, annotated TCR beta repertoire reports. Richness was defined as the number of unique clones by nucleotide sequence, and the iChao1 and Efron-Thisted estimators were used to extrapolate total richness. Pielou's evenness, Simpson's index, top-ten clone proportional abundance, and Morisita overlap index were used to characterize and compare paired lesions. Here the immuneACCESS table is served through TCRdb, limited to in-frame sequences with V and J called. Missing clones are a known gap in these copies; in checked studies unresolved V genes cover under half, and the rest lacks a known reason. D and trimming were read from the DNA, whereas the V and J calls and clone size are those reported in that table. For this sample there are approximately 3,000 clones; about 85% appear just once. The ten largest clones represent 6% to 8.5% of the sample.

Patients had resection either for delayed recurrence of a solitary brain metastasis or for synchronous oligometastatic disease. To avoid including cancers other than NSCLC, any patient with a history of multiple malignancies was excluded. Tumor areas were macrodissected from 4 or 5 deparaffinized around 10 um unstained sections, using marked H&E slides as a guide. Every specimen was formalin-fixed and paraffin-embedded (FFPE). Genomic DNA was extracted using the AllPrep DNA/RNA FFPE Kit. This record comes from a study of T cells in lung cancer brain metastases (dated by TCRdb to the late 2010s). At the level of the whole study: Of the 20 to 25 patients, seventeen had a history of tobacco use, with a median of 40 pack-years. Of the approximately 20 patients, around 17 received no interval therapy between resection of the primary and resection of the metastasis. Median interval between primary and brain metastasis specimen acquisition was less than 400 days. The study compared TCR beta CDR3 repertoires between fully resected primary non-small cell lung cancers and paired brain metastases. A cohort of 20 patients was included, from whom 40 specimens were contributed, with one primary lung lesion and one brain metastasis obtained from each patient. A median age at first diagnosis of about 50 years was recorded for the patients, of whom eight or nine were male and about a dozen were female. DNA integrity number averaged about 4 in both primary and metastatic specimens, with no significant difference between sites.

The investigation overall reported the following: The ten most abundant clones accounted for a significantly larger fraction of the repertoire in brain metastases than in primaries, which suggests clonal expansion. Most clones were specific to a single lesion, and paired lesions overlapped only to a limited degree (mean Morisita index about 0.21). DNA fragmentation in FFPE samples may have prevented retrieval of the complete infiltrating T cell repertoire. Brain metastases had significantly fewer unique productive clones than paired primaries (median 1540 versus 4551). It was not possible to control for the effects of preoperative corticosteroids on T cell infiltration in brain metastases.

The specimen sequenced was tumor tissue from the primary lung tumor. The cell subset or site tag for this specimen amounts to: primary lung cancer lesion. The clonotype was recovered from a woman between 55 and 75 years old with non-small cell lung cancer. Recombination linked TRBV7-8 to TRBJ2-5; TRBD1 is a weak D gene call, 5 bases matching. In nucleotides, the sequence is TGTGCCAGCAGCTTAGATCCAGGGCTGAAGACCCAGTACTTC. The translation is CASSLDPGLKTQYF.